The 15 T cell receptor beta chains below all came from one sample that was sequenced in a study of blood T cell repertoires in COVID-19. TCRdb's table, derived via immunoSEQ multiplex PCR, lists solely in-frame clones and lacks some. In the table there are 90,000 to 150,000 clones, around 80% of which are singletons. The sequenced sample consisted of peripheral blood. These receptor sequences come from a woman older than 75 with acute or convalescent COVID-19.

This clone was observed a few times. The rearrangement uses TRBV2 and TRBJ1-1, with no clear D. Germline V gives CDR1 SNHLY, CDR2 FYNNEI. The V and J ends lost 7 bases and 5 bases respectively, with 8 bases between them. There are 11 residues in the CDR3. As DNA, the CDR3 is TGTGCCAGCATGGTAGAAACTGAAGCTTTCTTT. Amino acids: CASMVETEAFF.

This clone was counted a few times. V gene TRBV28 combines with J gene TRBJ2-3; D gene uncertain. From germline, CDR1 is MDHEN and CDR2 SYDVKM. This CDR3 region has 14 residues. V lost 3 bases and J lost 4, with 11 bases in between. The CDR3 bases are TGTGCCAGCAGTTTCCAGACTGCCTCAGATACGCAGTATTTT. Translated: CASSFQTASDTQYF.

The DNA of the CDR3 is TGCGCCAGCAGCAGCCAGACTGTCGAAAAACTGTTTTTT. Its translation: CASSSQTVEKLFF. This chain connects TRBV4-3 to TRBJ1-4; no firm D call. Trimming pared 5 bases from V and 8 bases from J, leaving 12 bases between. Germline V gene data show CDR1 as LGHNA and CDR2 as YSLEER. The CDR3 sequence is 13 residues long.

The chain joins TRBV11-2 to TRBJ2-2; 8 bases agree with TRBD1. J was trimmed by 4 bases and V by 5 bases; bases with no gene match: 18. This CDR3 is built from 19 residues. Looked up from germline, CDR1 is SGHAT and CDR2 is FQNNGV. The CDR3 coding sequence is TGTGCCAGCAGCCACCGGGGTCCAGGGGGCGTTTTTACCACCGGGGAGCTGTTTTTT. Its translation: CASSHRGPGGVFTTGELFF.

This clone has just a few counts. This sequence joins TRBV7-9 and TRBJ2-6, with 10 nucleotides matching TRBD1. The length of the CDR3 is 18 residues. Germline assignment: CDR1 SEHNR and CDR2 FQNEAQ (reference sequence). V was clipped by 2 bases and J by 1 base; unmatched bases: 5. CDR3 protein: CASSLRDRGFSGANVLTF. In DNA, the CDR3 is TGTGCCAGCAGCTTAAGGGACAGGGGATTTTCTGGGGCCAACGTCCTGACTTTC. Combining the CDR3 with reference TRBV7-9 and TRBJ2-6 gives the whole variable domain DTGVSQNPRHKITKRGQNVTFRCDPISEHNRLYWYRQTLGQGPEFLTYFQNEAQLEKSRLLSDRFSAERPKGSFSTLEIQRTEQGDSAMYLCASSLRDRGFSGANVLTFGAGSRLTVL.

By sample fraction, this clone is medium-sized. The J gene is TRBJ1-3, the V gene TRBV30, with D maybe TRBD1 (5 bases). CDR3 size: 14 residues. Germline loops: CDR1 GTSNPN, CDR2 SVGIG (reference sequence). V lost 0 bases to trimming and J lost 4 bases, with 10 bases between them. CDR3 coding DNA: TGTGCCTGGAGTGTCGACAGCAACGGAAACACCATATATTTT. Protein: CAWSVDSNGNTIYF.

The rearrangement joins TRBV4-2 to TRBJ1-1; D may be TRBD1 (5 bases). Trimming left V 1 base short and J 11 bases short, with 20 bases between. This CDR3 spans 15 amino acids. Germline CDR1 reads LGHNA; CDR2 reads YNFKEQ. CDR3 sequence: CASSQGRGVSEDAFF. The DNA of the CDR3 is TGTGCCAGCAGCCAAGGGAGGGGCGTAAGTGAAGACGCTTTCTTT.

This clone was counted a single time. The chain couples TRBV28 to TRBJ2-1; D might be TRBD2 (6 bases). The CDR3 totals 15 residues. From germline, CDR1 is MDHEN and CDR2 SYDVKM. V gave up 5 bases and J gave up 2 bases, with 13 bases separating them. The CDR3 spells CASSPTSSAYNEQFF. The DNA for the CDR3 is TGTGCCAGCAGTCCGACTTCTAGCGCCTACAATGAGCAGTTCTTC.

CDR3 in DNA: TGTGCCAGCAGCGTAGGTACTAGCGGGATCTACGAGCAGTACTTC. It translates to CASSVGTSGIYEQYF. The chain employs TRBV9 and TRBJ2-7; 10 bases match TRBD2. Per germline, CDR1 SGDLS and CDR2 YYNGEE. The ends lost 0 bases at V and 3 bases at J; junction bases unmatched: 3. This CDR3 spans 15 amino acids.

There are a few counts of this clone. The chain uses TRBV4-3 and TRBJ1-5; D call uncertain. V lost 4 bases and J 4 bases, leaving 14 bases between the germline ends. Germline V gene lookup returns CDR1 LGHNA and CDR2 YSLEER. CDR3 length equals 15 residues. This CDR3 is CASSPTRVPNQPQHF. CDR3 coding DNA: TGCGCCAGCAGCCCGACTAGGGTACCGAATCAGCCCCAGCATTTT.

The chain links TRBV7-2 to TRBJ1-1, with a tentative D call TRBD1 (5 bases). This CDR3 region has 15 residues. From germline, CDR1 is SGHTA and CDR2 FQGNSA. V gave up 0 bases and J gave up 1 base, with 9 bases separating them. The CDR3 spells CASSLAGAPNTEAFF. CDR3 bases: TGTGCCAGCAGCTTAGCAGGGGCCCCGAACACTGAAGCTTTCTTT.

This clone has at least ten counts. V gene TRBV6-6 combines with J gene TRBJ1-6, with D unresolved. Trimming removed 7 bases at V and 8 bases at J, with 12 bases between. Germline CDR1 reads MNHNY; CDR2 reads SVGAGI (reference sequence). CDR3 length: 13 amino acids. The CDR3: CASTYVSDSPLHF. In DNA form, the CDR3 reads TGTGCCAGCACTTATGTCTCCGATTCACCCCTCCACTTT.

The chain has TRBV9 and TRBJ2-2, with TRBD2 matching over 14 bases. Germline V lookup: CDR1 SGDLS, CDR2 YYNGEE. The CDR3 covers 18 residues. J lost 3 bases, V lost 3 bases, and 7 bases had no gene match. CDR3 amino acids: CASSATTSGGADTGELFF. The CDR3, as DNA: TGTGCCAGCAGCGCGACGACTAGCGGGGGGGCCGACACCGGGGAGCTGTTTTTT. The full variable domain, completed using reference TRBV9 and TRBJ2-2, is DSGVTQTPKHLITATGQRVTLRCSPRSGDLSVYWYQQSLDQGLQFLIQYYNGEERAKGNILERFSAQQFPDLHSELNLSSLELGDSALYFCASSATTSGGADTGELFFGEGSRLTVL.

Of note for this clone: The same CDR3 arises from other DNA sequences in this sample as well. CDR3 coding DNA: TGCGCCAGCAGCTTGGAACGCGGTGGGGGCGAGACCCAGTACTTC. This sequence encodes CASSLERGGGETQYF. V gene TRBV5-1 combines with J gene TRBJ2-5; weak D call: TRBD1 (6 bases). The V end was cut by 0 bases, the J end by 5 bases, with 14 bases between. The CDR3 is 15 residues long. Germline assignment: CDR1 SGHRS and CDR2 YFSETQ.

The chain links TRBV4-2 to TRBJ2-4, with 8 bases identical to TRBD1. Germline-derived CDR1 and CDR2 are LGHNA and YNFKEQ. The V gene end was trimmed by 2 bases and the J gene end by 11 bases; junction bases not matched to a gene: 8. This CDR3 region has 14 residues. CDR3 DNA: TGTGCCAGCAGCCAACTACAGGGGGGAGACGTTCAGTACTTC. Its translation is CASSQLQGGDVQYF.